Listed here are 27 T cell receptor beta chains from one sample, sequenced in a study of PD-1 blockade in classical Hodgkin lymphoma. Using immunoSEQ multiplex PCR, the repertoire was profiled, and TCRdb retains in-frame clones only, with some absent. In the table there are 1,500 to 2,500 clones, around four fifths of which are singletons. Described time point: cycle 4 day 1 (C4D1), after 6 weeks of nivolumab. Relapse after autologous stem cell transplantation occurred in every patient, and brentuximab vedotin exposure varied. Using magnetic negative selection, the CD4+ T cells were separated out of thawed PBMCs. This specimen consisted of CD4+ T cells from blood, obtained before the fourth cycle of nivolumab. Every receptor here comes from a human donor with classical Hodgkin lymphoma.

The chain recombines TRBV18 with TRBJ1-6; unclear D gene. Germline values: CDR1 KGHSH, CDR2 LQKENI. This CDR3 spans 14 amino acids. Trimming took 2 bases from V and 6 from J, leaving 8 bases between them. DNA for the CDR3: TGTGCCAGCTCACCAGGAGTGCCTAATTCACCCCTCCACTTT. Residues: CASSPGVPNSPLHF. The full variable domain, rest sourced from reference TRBV18 and TRBJ1-6, is NAGVMQNPRHLVRRRGQEARLRCSPMKGHSHVYWYRQLPEEGLKFMVYLQKENIIDESGMPKERFSAEFPKEGPSILRIQQVVRGDSAAYFCASSPGVPNSPLHFGNGTRLTVT.

CDR3 amino acids: CASSEEQGTEAFF. In DNA, the CDR3 is TGTGCCAGCAGTGAAGAACAGGGCACTGAAGCTTTCTTT. V and J are TRBV6-1 and TRBJ1-1, with D maybe TRBD1 (6 bases). The CDR3 sequence is 13 residues long. The V and J ends lost 1 base and 4 bases respectively, with 7 bases between them. Germline V gives CDR1 MNHNS, CDR2 SASEGT.

J is TRBJ1-2 and V is TRBV5-1, with D tentatively TRBD1 (5 bases). Germline values: CDR1 SGHRS, CDR2 YFSETQ. The ends were cut back, 1 base at V and 3 bases at J, with 19 bases in the middle. This CDR3 is built from 17 residues. The CDR3 coding sequence is TGCGCCAGCAGCTTGAGTACAGGAACCATTCCTGACTATGGCTACACCTTC. Residues: CASSLSTGTIPDYGYTF.

This clone is a singleton in its sample. This chain connects TRBV29-1 to TRBJ1-6; 10 bases fit TRBD1. V shed 6 bases, J shed 9 bases, and the junction held 5 bases outside the gene matches. The length of the CDR3 is 13 residues. Germline assignment: CDR1 SQVTM and CDR2 ANQGSEA. CDR3 sequence (DNA): TGCAGCGTGGGGGACAGGGGAAGTTCACCCCTCCACTTT. It yields the protein CSVGDRGSSPLHF.

This rearrangement joins TRBV5-4 to TRBJ2-3; D possibly uses TRBD1 or TRBD2 (5 bases each). V shed 4 bases and J shed 6 bases, with 15 bases lying between them. The CDR3 length is 14 residues. CDR1 and CDR2 (germline): SGHNT, YYREEE (reference sequence). For the CDR3, the DNA is TGTGCCAGCAGCCTGGGACCGTTGGAGGATACGCAGTATTTT. Translation: CASSLGPLEDTQYF.

The chain combines TRBV2 with TRBJ2-7; TRBD2 is a possible D gene (6 bases). Between the trimmed V and J ends, which lost 10 bases and 2 bases, there was a span of 12 bases. Germline CDR1 is SNHLY and CDR2 is FYNNEI. This CDR3 region has 12 residues. Here the CDR3 reads CATFGGTYEQYF. Written as DNA, the CDR3 is TGTGCCACCTTTGGGGGGACCTACGAGCAGTACTTC. Together with reference TRBV2 and TRBJ2-7, the CDR3 gives the full variable domain: EPEVTQTPSHQVTQMGQEVILRCVPISNHLYFYWYRQILGQKVEFLVSFYNNEISEKSEIFDDQFSVERPDGSNFTLKIRSTKLEDSAMYFCATFGGTYEQYFGPGTRLTVT.

J is TRBJ2-2 and V is TRBV7-9, with 9 bases fitting TRBD2. The CDR3 length is 19 residues. Trimming removed 2 bases from V and 7 bases from J; junction bases left unmatched: 17. CDR1 is SEHNR and CDR2 is FQNEAQ in the germline V gene (reference sequence). DNA for the CDR3: TGTGCCAGCAGCTTAAACTCGGTGGTAGCGGGAGTTTCGGGCGGGGAGCTGTTTTTT. Protein sequence: CASSLNSVVAGVSGGELFF.

The V gene is TRBV11-3, the J gene TRBJ2-7; tentatively, D is TRBD2 (7 bases). Germline-derived CDR1 and CDR2 are SGHNT and YENEEA. The CDR3 sequence is 16 residues long. V was pared by 0 bases and J by 4 bases, with 16 bases between. The CDR3 sequence is CASSLEKGGGTYEQYF. For the CDR3, the DNA is TGTGCCAGCAGCTTAGAGAAGGGAGGGGGAACGTACGAGCAGTACTTC.

The chain combines TRBV7-9 with TRBJ1-1; perhaps TRBD1 as D (6 bases). The CDR3 is made up of 14 amino acids. Germline V gives CDR1 SEHNR, CDR2 FQNEAQ (reference sequence). V lost 1 base and J 7 bases, leaving 13 bases between the germline ends. The CDR3 reads CASSLVQGPFEAFF. CDR3 coding DNA: TGTGCCAGCAGCTTAGTTCAGGGGCCTTTTGAAGCTTTCTTT.

This chain joins TRBV5-1 and TRBJ2-1; weak D call: TRBD2 (6 bases). V was trimmed by 1 base and J by 2 bases, leaving 7 bases between them. The CDR3 is 14 residues long. Germline V gene lookup returns CDR1 SGHRS and CDR2 YFSETQ. CDR3 coding DNA: TGCGCCAGCAGCTTGACTAGCACCTACAATGAGCAGTTCTTC. Its translation: CASSLTSTYNEQFF.

V gene TRBV6-1 combines with J gene TRBJ2-2, with 10 bases fitting TRBD1. Germline V gene sequence: CDR1 MNHNS, CDR2 SASEGT. Trimming cost V 5 bases and J 4 bases; bases outside gene matches: 1. This CDR3 comprises 14 residues. The CDR3 here is CASSRDRGTGELFF. CDR3 bases: TGTGCCAGCAGTCGGGACAGGGGCACCGGGGAGCTGTTTTTT.

This clone was seen a handful of times. The chain uses TRBV28 and TRBJ2-7, with a possible D match to TRBD1 (5 bases). CDR1 and CDR2 from the germline V gene are MDHEN and SYDVKM. This CDR3 comprises 16 residues. V was pared by 2 bases and J by 2 bases, with 16 bases between. CDR3: CASSLISRVTPYEQYF. CDR3 sequence (DNA): TGTGCCAGCAGTTTAATTTCCAGGGTCACTCCCTACGAGCAGTACTTC.

This sequence joins TRBV27 and TRBJ1-5; 12 bases match TRBD1. The V gene end was trimmed by 0 bases and the J gene end by 4 bases; junction bases not matched to a gene: 4. Per germline, CDR1 MNHEY and CDR2 SMNVEV (reference sequence). CDR3 length equals 17 residues. CDR3 region: CASSLSRDRGRNQPQHF. Written as DNA, the CDR3 is TGTGCCAGCAGTTTATCGAGGGACAGGGGGCGAAATCAGCCCCAGCATTTT.

V is TRBV25-1 and J is TRBJ1-2; TRBD1 agrees at 7 bases. With V trimmed by 6 bases and J by 4 bases, 8 bases remained unmatched. The CDR3 is made up of 14 amino acids. Germline V CDR1 and CDR2: MGHDK, SYGVNS. The CDR3 region is CASSTGTARYGYTF. The DNA for the CDR3 is TGTGCCAGCAGCACCGGGACAGCTCGCTATGGCTACACCTTC.

This clone has only a few counts. The chain is built from TRBV27 and TRBJ1-2; 7 bases fit TRBD1. Trimming cost V 5 bases and J 3 bases; bases outside gene matches: 9. Germline CDR1 is MNHEY and CDR2 is SMNVEV (reference sequence). The CDR3 has 15 residues. CDR3 DNA sequence: TGTGCCAGCAGTCCCCTGACAGGGAACGACTATGGCTACACCTTC. This sequence encodes CASSPLTGNDYGYTF.

The chain is built from TRBV6-5 and TRBJ1-1; D uncertain. Per germline, CDR1 MNHEY and CDR2 SVGAGI. V was pared by 8 bases and J by 1 base, with 11 bases between. CDR3 length equals 13 residues. The CDR3 DNA reads as TGTGCCAGCCTCCCTCGTACGAACACTGAAGCTTTCTTT. It is translated as CASLPRTNTEAFF.

CDR3 nucleotide sequence: TGTGCCAGCAGTTACGATGAAAGTCGATCCGATACGCAGTATTTT. Protein sequence: CASSYDESRSDTQYF. The chain combines TRBV6-5 with TRBJ2-3; D is unresolved. Per the germline V gene, CDR1 is MNHEY and CDR2 is SVGAGI. The CDR3 is 15 amino acids. V gave up 2 bases and J gave up 6 bases, with 15 bases separating them.

The rearrangement uses TRBV2 and TRBJ1-2, with a tentative D call TRBD1 (6 bases). Trimming took off 5 bases at V and 8 bases at J, with 15 bases between the two ends. This CDR3 region has 13 residues. CDR1 is SNHLY and CDR2 is FYNNEI in the germline V gene. In nucleotides, the CDR3 is TGTGCCAGCAGTCTCACAGGGAAAGCAGGCTACACCTTC. This encodes CASSLTGKAGYTF.

The chain joins TRBV10-1 to TRBJ2-3, with 8 bases aligning to TRBD2. Trimming took 3 bases from V and 6 from J; bases not matched to a gene: 8. Germline values: CDR1 WNHNN, CDR2 SYGVQD (reference sequence). CDR3 length: 15 residues. The CDR3, as DNA: TGCGCCAGCAGTGACCCGGGACTAGGATGGGATACGCAGTATTTT. Amino acid sequence: CASSDPGLGWDTQYF.

The chain has TRBV12-5 and TRBJ2-2, with a possible D match to TRBD2 (6 bases). Trimming took 1 base from V and 1 from J, leaving 10 bases between them. Germline assignment: CDR1 LGHNT and CDR2 FRNRAP. CDR3 size: 16 residues. The CDR3 loop is CASGLALGRNTGELFF. DNA of the CDR3: TGTGCTAGTGGTTTGGCCCTCGGGAGGAACACCGGGGAGCTGTTTTTT.

This rearrangement joins TRBV28 to TRBJ2-3; the D call may be TRBD1 or TRBD2 (6 bases each). Trimming took 7 bases from V and 5 from J, leaving 19 bases between them. The germline V gene encodes CDR1 MDHEN and CDR2 SYDVKM. The CDR3 is 15 amino acids. In nucleotides, the CDR3 is TGTGCCAGCACCCACTTAGGAGGGGGGAGAGATACGCAGTATTTT. As protein: CASTHLGGGRDTQYF.

This clone was counted a single time. The chain joins TRBV7-2 to TRBJ2-2; 9 bases agree with TRBD1. The CDR3 extends over 14 amino acids. J was trimmed by 1 base and V by 6 bases; bases with no gene match: 0. Germline values: CDR1 SGHTA, CDR2 FQGNSA. CDR3 region: CASRDRGNTGELFF. CDR3 nucleotides: TGTGCCAGCAGGGACAGGGGGAACACCGGGGAGCTGTTTTTT.

The chain joins TRBV14 to TRBJ2-6; D is undetermined. Germline lookup yields CDR1 SGHDN and CDR2 FVKESK. This CDR3 contains 17 residues. V gave up 1 base and J gave up 3 bases, with 13 bases separating them. The CDR3 DNA reads TGTGCCAGCAGCCAAGCGAAGCTTTGGAGTGGGGCCAACGTCCTGACTTTC. Residues: CASSQAKLWSGANVLTF.

This chain uses TRBV11-2 with TRBJ1-1; 7 bases map to TRBD1. The CDR3 consists of 15 residues. The junction had 9 bases not matched to a gene; V was cut back by 5 bases and J by 3 bases. Germline V gene sequence: CDR1 SGHAT, CDR2 FQNNGV. For the CDR3, the DNA is TGTGCCAGCAGCCTGCGACAGGGAGGGGACACTGAAGCTTTCTTT. Translated: CASSLRQGGDTEAFF.

The CDR3 sequence: CASSLSLGTEFSYNEQFF. CDR3 bases: TGTGCCAGCAGTTTAAGTCTCGGGACAGAGTTTTCCTACAATGAGCAGTTCTTC. This rearrangement joins TRBV28 to TRBJ2-1; 7 bases agree with TRBD1. Germline V gene lookup returns CDR1 MDHEN and CDR2 SYDVKM. Unmatched junction bases numbered 11, after V lost 2 bases and J lost 1 base. The CDR3 length is 18 residues.

This clone was counted a single time. The chain employs TRBV28 and TRBJ2-6; D call uncertain. Germline V gene lookup returns CDR1 MDHEN and CDR2 SYDVKM. There are 15 residues in the CDR3. Trimming took 4 bases from V and 0 from J, leaving 7 bases between them. The CDR3 loop reads CASSSRSSGANVLTF. Here the CDR3 DNA reads TGTGCCAGCAGTTCCCGGAGCTCTGGGGCCAACGTCCTGACTTTC.

The rearrangement links TRBV18 to TRBJ1-1; 7 bases align to TRBD1. Germline CDR1 and CDR2: KGHSH and LQKENI. The CDR3 totals 15 residues. V shed 6 bases, J shed 0 bases, and the junction held 7 bases outside the gene matches. In nucleotides, the CDR3 is TGTGCCAGCTCCTCGGGACAGCTCCTGAACACTGAAGCTTTCTTT. Translated, it gives CASSSGQLLNTEAFF.